This T cell receptor (beta chain) comes out of a study of radiation and T cells in renal cell carcinoma. Study in general: Nephrectomy followed 15 Gy stereotactic body radiation by 4 weeks. Whole-study findings and limits: From baseline, blood top tumor clonotypes peaked at 2 weeks post-radiation.

Time point noted: baseline pretreatment blood. The treatment here: 15 Gy SBRT to primary tumor, nephrectomy 4 weeks later. The assay was immunoSEQ multiplex PCR, and TCRdb's table has in-frame clones only and misses some. The table includes some 140,000 clones, approximately 90% detected once. The CDR3 runs to 13 residues. V shed 3 bases, J shed 6 bases, and the junction held 4 bases outside the gene matches. Germline V gene data show CDR1 as GTSNPN and CDR2 as SVGIG (reference sequence). This clone has just one count. Its antigen is unknown. The sample was blood, taken from a patient whose treatment included radiotherapy and nephrectomy. This clonotype was sampled from a woman between 45 and 60 years old with renal cell carcinoma. This rearrangement joins TRBV30 to TRBJ2-7; TRBD2 aligns across 11 bases. CDR3 sequence: CAWSWLAGGEQYF. CDR3 nucleotide sequence: TGTGCCTGGAGCTGGCTAGCGGGGGGCGAGCAGTACTTC.